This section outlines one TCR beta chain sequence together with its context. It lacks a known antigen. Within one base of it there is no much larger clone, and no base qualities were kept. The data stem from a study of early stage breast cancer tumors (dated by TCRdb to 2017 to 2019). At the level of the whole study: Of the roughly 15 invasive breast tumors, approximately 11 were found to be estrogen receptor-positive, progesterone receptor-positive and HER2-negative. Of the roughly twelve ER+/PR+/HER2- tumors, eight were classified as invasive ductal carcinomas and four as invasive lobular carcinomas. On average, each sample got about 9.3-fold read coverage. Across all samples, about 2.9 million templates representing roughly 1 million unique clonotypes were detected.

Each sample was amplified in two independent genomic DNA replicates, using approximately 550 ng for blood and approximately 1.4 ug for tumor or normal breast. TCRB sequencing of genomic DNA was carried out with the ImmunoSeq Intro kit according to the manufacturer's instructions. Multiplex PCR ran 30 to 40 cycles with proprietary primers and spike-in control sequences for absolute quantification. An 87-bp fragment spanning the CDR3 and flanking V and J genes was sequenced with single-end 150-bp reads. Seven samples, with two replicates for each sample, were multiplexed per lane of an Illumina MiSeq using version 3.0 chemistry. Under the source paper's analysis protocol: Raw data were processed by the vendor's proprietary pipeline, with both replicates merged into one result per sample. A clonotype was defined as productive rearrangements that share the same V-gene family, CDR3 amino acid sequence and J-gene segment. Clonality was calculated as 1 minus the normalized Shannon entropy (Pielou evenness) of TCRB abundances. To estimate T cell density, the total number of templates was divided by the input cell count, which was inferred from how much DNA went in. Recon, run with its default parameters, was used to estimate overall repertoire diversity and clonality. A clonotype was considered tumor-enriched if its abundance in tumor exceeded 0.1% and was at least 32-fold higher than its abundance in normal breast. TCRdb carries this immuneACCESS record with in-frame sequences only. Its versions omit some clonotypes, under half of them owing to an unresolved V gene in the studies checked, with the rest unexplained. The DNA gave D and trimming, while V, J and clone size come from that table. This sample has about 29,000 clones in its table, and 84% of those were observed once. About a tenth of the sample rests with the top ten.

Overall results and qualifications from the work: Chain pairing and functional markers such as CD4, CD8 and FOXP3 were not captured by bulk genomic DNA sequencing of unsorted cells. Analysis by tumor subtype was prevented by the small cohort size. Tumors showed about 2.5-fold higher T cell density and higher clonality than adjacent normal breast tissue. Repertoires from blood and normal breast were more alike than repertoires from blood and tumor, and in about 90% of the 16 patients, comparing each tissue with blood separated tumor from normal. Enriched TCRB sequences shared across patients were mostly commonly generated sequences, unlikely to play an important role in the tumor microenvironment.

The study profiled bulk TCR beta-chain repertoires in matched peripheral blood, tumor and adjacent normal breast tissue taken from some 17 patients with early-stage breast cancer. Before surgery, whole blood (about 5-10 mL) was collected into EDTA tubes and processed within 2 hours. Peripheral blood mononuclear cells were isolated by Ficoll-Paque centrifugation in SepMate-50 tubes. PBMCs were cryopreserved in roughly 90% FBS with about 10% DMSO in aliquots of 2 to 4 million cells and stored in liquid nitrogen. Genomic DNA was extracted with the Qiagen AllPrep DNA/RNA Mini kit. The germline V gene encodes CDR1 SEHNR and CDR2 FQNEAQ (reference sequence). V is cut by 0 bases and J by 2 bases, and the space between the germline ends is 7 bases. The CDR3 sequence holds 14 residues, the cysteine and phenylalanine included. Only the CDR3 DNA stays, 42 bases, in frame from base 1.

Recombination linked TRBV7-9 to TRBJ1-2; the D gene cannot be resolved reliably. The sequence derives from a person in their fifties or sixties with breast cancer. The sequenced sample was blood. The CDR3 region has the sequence CASSLARTNYGYTF. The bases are TGTGCCAGCAGCTTAGCGCGTACAAACTATGGCTACACCTTC.